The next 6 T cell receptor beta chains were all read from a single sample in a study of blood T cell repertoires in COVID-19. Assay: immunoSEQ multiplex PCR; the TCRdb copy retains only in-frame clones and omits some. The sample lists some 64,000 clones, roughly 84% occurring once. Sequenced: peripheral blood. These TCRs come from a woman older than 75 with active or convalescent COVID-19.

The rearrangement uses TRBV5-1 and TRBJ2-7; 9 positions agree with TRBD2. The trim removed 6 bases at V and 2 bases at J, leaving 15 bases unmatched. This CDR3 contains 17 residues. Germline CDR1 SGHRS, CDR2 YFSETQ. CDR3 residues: CASKFSGGPTTTYEQYF. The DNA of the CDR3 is TGCGCCAGCAAATTCAGCGGGGGGCCAACTACTACCTACGAGCAGTACTTC.

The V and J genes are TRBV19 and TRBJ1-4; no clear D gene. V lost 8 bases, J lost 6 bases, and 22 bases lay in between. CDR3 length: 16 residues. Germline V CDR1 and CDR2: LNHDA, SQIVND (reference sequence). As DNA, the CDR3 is TGTGCCAGTGAAAACACCCGGGAGGGTAAAGATGAAAAACTGTTTTTT. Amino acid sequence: CASENTREGKDEKLFF.

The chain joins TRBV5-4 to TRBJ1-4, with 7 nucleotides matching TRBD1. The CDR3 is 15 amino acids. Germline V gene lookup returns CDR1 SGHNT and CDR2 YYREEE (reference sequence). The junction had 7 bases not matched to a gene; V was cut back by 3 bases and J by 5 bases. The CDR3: CASSSGGTENEKLFF. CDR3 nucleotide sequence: TGTGCCAGCAGCTCTGGGGGGACAGAAAATGAAAAACTGTTTTTT.

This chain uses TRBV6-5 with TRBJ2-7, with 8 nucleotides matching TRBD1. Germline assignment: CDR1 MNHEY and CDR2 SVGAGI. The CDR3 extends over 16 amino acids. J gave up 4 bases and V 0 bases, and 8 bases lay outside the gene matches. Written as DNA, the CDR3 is TGTGCCAGCAGTTACTCGCCCCGGACAGGGTTATACGAGCAGTACTTC. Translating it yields CASSYSPRTGLYEQYF.

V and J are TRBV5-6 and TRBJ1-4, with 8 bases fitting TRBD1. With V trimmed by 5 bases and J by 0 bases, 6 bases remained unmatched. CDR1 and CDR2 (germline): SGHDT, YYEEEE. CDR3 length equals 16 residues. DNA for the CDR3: TGTGCCAGCAGTCCTGACAGGGGCCCAACTAATGAAAAACTGTTTTTT. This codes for CASSPDRGPTNEKLFF.

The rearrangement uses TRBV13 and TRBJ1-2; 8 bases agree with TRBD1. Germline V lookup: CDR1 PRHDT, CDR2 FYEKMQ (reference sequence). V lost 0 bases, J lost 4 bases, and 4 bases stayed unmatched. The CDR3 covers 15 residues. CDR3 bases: TGTGCCAGCAGCTTAGGTTCAGGGGGCAGCTATGGCTACACCTTC. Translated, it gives CASSLGSGGSYGYTF.